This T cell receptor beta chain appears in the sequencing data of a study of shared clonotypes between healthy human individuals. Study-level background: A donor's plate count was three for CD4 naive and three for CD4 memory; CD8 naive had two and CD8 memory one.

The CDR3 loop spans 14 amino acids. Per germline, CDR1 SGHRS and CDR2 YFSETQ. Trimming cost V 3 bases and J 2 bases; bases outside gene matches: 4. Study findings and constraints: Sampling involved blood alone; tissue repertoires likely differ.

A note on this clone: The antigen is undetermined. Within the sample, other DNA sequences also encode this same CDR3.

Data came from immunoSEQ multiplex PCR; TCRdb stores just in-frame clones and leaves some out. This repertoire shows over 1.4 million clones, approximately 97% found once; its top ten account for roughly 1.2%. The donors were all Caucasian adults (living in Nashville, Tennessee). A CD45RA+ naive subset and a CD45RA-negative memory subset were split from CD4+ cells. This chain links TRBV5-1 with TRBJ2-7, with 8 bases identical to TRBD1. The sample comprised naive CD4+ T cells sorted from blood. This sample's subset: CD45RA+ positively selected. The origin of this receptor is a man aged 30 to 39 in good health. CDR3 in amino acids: CASSSGQAPYEQYF. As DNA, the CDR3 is TGCGCCAGCAGCTCGGGACAGGCCCCCTACGAGCAGTACTTC.